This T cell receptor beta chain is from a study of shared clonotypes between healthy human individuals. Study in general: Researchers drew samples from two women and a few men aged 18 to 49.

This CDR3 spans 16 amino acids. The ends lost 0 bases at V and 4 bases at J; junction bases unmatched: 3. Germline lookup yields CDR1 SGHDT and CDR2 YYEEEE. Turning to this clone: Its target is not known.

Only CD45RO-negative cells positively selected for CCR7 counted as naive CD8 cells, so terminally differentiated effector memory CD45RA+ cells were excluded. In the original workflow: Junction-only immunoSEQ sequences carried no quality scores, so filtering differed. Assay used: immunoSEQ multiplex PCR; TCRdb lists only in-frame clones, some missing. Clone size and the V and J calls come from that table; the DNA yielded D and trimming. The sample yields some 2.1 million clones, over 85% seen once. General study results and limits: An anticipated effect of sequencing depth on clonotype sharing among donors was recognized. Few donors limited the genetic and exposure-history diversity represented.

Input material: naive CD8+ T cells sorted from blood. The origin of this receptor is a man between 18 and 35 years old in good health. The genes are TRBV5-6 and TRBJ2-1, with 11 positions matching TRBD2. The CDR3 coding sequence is TGTGCCAGCAGCTTGGTCGGGACTAGCGGTTACAATGAGCAGTTCTTC. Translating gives CASSLVGTSGYNEQFF.